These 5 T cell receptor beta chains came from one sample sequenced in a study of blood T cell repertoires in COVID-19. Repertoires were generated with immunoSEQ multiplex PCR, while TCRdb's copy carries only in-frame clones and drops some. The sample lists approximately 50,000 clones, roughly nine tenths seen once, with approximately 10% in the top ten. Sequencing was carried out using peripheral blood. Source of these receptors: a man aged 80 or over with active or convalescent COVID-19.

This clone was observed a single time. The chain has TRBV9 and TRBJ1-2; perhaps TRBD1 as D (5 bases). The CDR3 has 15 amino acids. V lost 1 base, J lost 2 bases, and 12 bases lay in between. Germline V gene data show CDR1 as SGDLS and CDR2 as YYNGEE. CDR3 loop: CASSVKQAGNYGYTF. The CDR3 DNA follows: TGTGCCAGCAGCGTAAAACAGGCAGGAAACTATGGCTACACCTTC.

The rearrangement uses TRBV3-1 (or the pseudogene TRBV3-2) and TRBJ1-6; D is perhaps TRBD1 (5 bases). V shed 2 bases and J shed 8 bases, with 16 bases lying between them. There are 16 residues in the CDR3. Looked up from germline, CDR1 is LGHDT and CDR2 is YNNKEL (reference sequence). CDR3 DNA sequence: TGTGCCAGCAGCCAAAGGGGCTCAGGGTCGGATTCACCCCTCCACTTT. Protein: CASSQRGSGSDSPLHF.

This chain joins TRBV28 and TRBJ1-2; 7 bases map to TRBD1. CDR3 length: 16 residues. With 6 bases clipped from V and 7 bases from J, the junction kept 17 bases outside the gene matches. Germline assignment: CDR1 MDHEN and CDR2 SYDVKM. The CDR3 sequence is CASSHRQGVGVGGYTF. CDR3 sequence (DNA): TGTGCCAGCAGCCATCGACAGGGAGTCGGAGTTGGTGGCTACACCTTC.

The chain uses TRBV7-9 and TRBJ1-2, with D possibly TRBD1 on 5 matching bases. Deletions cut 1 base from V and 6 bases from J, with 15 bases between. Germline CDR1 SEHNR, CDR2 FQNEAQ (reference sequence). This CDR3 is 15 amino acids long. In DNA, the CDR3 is TGTGCCAGCAGCTTAGGGGAGGGGTCCTGGGATGGCTACACCTTC. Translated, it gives CASSLGEGSWDGYTF.

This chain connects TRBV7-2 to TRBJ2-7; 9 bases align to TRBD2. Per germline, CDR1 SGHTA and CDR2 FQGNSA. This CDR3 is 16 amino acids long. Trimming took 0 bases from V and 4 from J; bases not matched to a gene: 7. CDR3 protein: CASSLASAGGAYEQYF. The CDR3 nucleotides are TGTGCCAGCAGCTTAGCGTCGGCGGGAGGGGCGTACGAGCAGTACTTC. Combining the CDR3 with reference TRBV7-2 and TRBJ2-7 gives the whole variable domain GAGVSQSPSNKVTEKGKDVELRCDPISGHTALYWYRQSLGQGLEFLIYFQGNSAPDKSGLPSDRFSAERTGGSVSTLTIQRTQQEDSAVYLCASSLASAGGAYEQYFGPGTRLTVT.